These T cell receptor beta chains were read from a single sample in a study of shared clonotypes between healthy human individuals. The repertoire was sequenced with immunoSEQ multiplex PCR; TCRdb's copy has only in-frame clones and lacks some. The profile covers almost 700,000 clones, with roughly 94% appearing a single time and roughly 24% taken by the ten largest. Input material: naive CD8+ T cells sorted from blood. The receptors were gathered from a man aged 30-40 years in good health. CDR3s include the opening cysteine and the closing phenylalanine or tryptophan. Each record gives: clone size, V gene, J gene, D gene, CDR3 protein, CDR3 DNA. D genes are given only for firm matches. The listing skips clone size in some rows; elsewhere it reads once, few, many or a size class.

size: .; V: TRBV2; J: TRBJ1-2; D: TRBD1; CDR3: CASRGTAYGYTF; DNA: TGTGCCAGCAGAGGGACAGCATATGGCTACACCTTC
size: .; V: TRBV9; J: TRBJ2-3; D: .; CDR3: CASSRNRDTSYDTQYF; DNA: TGTGCCAGCAGCCGTAACCGGGACACGTCATATGATACGCAGTATTTT
size: .; V: TRBV4-1; J: TRBJ2-1; D: TRBD2; CDR3: CASSQERTGTSGNEQFF; DNA: TGCGCCAGCAGCCAAGAGAGGACAGGGACTAGCGGCAATGAGCAGTTCTTC
size: .; V: TRBV6-1; J: TRBJ1-5; D: .; CDR3: CASSAHRWNQPQHF; DNA: TGTGCCAGCAGCGCCCACAGATGGAATCAGCCCCAGCATTTT
size: .; V: TRBV29-1; J: TRBJ1-5; D: TRBD1; CDR3: CSVGRDRVSNQPQHF; DNA: TGCAGCGTTGGTAGGGACAGGGTAAGCAATCAGCCCCAGCATTTT
size: once; V: TRBV29-1; J: TRBJ1-2; D: TRBD1; CDR3: CSVEDWDRGRGYTF; DNA: TGCAGCGTTGAAGATTGGGACAGGGGGCGCGGCTACACCTTC
size: .; V: TRBV10-1; J: TRBJ2-3; D: .; CDR3: CASSRDFGTDTQYF; DNA: TGCGCCAGCAGTCGGGACTTTGGCACAGATACGCAGTATTTT
size: .; V: TRBV4-1; J: TRBJ2-3; D: .; CDR3: CASSQVTRGTDTQYF; DNA: TGCGCCAGCAGCCAAGTTACTAGAGGCACAGATACGCAGTATTTT
size: .; V: TRBV6-5; J: TRBJ1-5; D: .; CDR3: CASSYDESLQPQHF; DNA: TGTGCCAGCAGTTACGATGAGTCTCTTCAGCCCCAGCATTTT
size: .; V: TRBV7-9; J: TRBJ2-1; D: .; CDR3: CASSLASNEQFF; DNA: TGTGCCAGCAGCTTAGCCTCCAATGAGCAGTTCTTC
size: .; V: TRBV21-1; J: TRBJ2-1; D: .; CDR3: CASSNWDGLTFPSYNEQFF; DNA: TGTGCCAGCAGCAACTGGGACGGGCTGACGTTCCCCTCCTACAATGAGCAGTTCTTC
size: .; V: TRBV11-3; J: TRBJ2-5; D: TRBD1; CDR3: CASSLQGQETQYF; DNA: TGTGCCAGCAGCCTACAGGGGCAAGAGACCCAGTACTTC
size: .; V: TRBV6-1; J: TRBJ2-1; D: .; CDR3: CATTYGPSYGQFF; DNA: TGTGCCACCACGTATGGACCCTCGTATGGGCAGTTCTTC
size: .; V: TRBV29-1; J: TRBJ2-5; D: .; CDR3: CSAPIDTMEAQETQYF; DNA: TGCAGCGCCCCTATCGACACGATGGAGGCCCAAGAGACCCAGTACTTC
size: .; V: TRBV28; J: TRBJ2-7; D: TRBD1; CDR3: CASSSKLRDSIYEQYF; DNA: TGTGCCAGCAGTTCGAAGCTCCGGGACAGCATATACGAGCAGTACTTC
size: .; V: TRBV5-1; J: TRBJ2-1; D: TRBD2; CDR3: CASSLAGGENEQFF; DNA: TGCGCCAGCAGCCTAGCGGGAGGGGAGAATGAGCAGTTCTTC
size: .; V: TRBV7-2; J: TRBJ2-3; D: TRBD1; CDR3: CASSLTGAGTDTQYF; DNA: TGTGCCAGCAGCTTAACAGGGGCCGGCACAGATACGCAGTATTTT
size: .; V: TRBV4-1; J: TRBJ1-1; D: TRBD1; CDR3: CASSLGTAAAEAFF; DNA: TGCGCCAGCAGCCTAGGGACAGCTGCCGCTGAAGCTTTCTTT
size: .; V: TRBV29-1; J: TRBJ2-7; D: TRBD1; CDR3: CSVEDGTGGNEQYF; DNA: TGCAGCGTTGAAGATGGGACAGGGGGCAACGAGCAGTACTTC
size: .; V: TRBV9; J: TRBJ2-7; D: .; CDR3: CASSVELGVGEQYF; DNA: TGTGCCAGCAGCGTAGAGCTGGGGGTTGGGGAGCAGTACTTC
size: once; V: TRBV5-4; J: TRBJ2-5; D: TRBD1; CDR3: CASNWDRGAETQYF; DNA: TGTGCCAGCAATTGGGACAGGGGTGCGGAGACCCAGTACTTC
size: .; V: TRBV9; J: TRBJ1-3; D: .; CDR3: CASSHPRQSTGNTIYF; DNA: TGTGCCAGCAGCCACCCTCGGCAGTCTACCGGAAACACCATATATTTT
size: .; V: TRBV14; J: TRBJ1-5; D: TRBD1; CDR3: CASSQVRDRGLDQPQHF; DNA: TGTGCCAGCAGCCAAGTAAGGGACAGGGGGCTAGATCAGCCCCAGCATTTT
size: .; V: TRBV28; J: TRBJ1-2; D: .; CDR3: CASSFQGDYGYTF; DNA: TGTGCCAGCAGTTTTCAGGGAGACTATGGCTACACCTTC
size: few; V: TRBV28; J: TRBJ2-7; D: TRBD2; CDR3: CAIGTSGYEQYF; DNA: TGTGCTATTGGGACTAGCGGCTACGAGCAGTACTTC
size: .; V: TRBV6-5; J: TRBJ2-7; D: .; CDR3: CASSYSVASFLYEQYF; DNA: TGTGCCAGCAGTTACAGCGTGGCGAGCTTCCTATACGAGCAGTACTTC
size: .; V: TRBV29-1; J: TRBJ2-1; D: .; CDR3: CNAGEDYNEQFF; DNA: TGCAACGCCGGGGAGGACTACAATGAGCAGTTCTTC
size: .; V: TRBV10-2; J: TRBJ2-1; D: .; CDR3: CASRTIPDNEQFF; DNA: TGCGCCAGCAGGACAATCCCTGACAATGAGCAGTTCTTC
size: .; V: TRBV7-9; J: TRBJ2-1; D: .; CDR3: CASSLGVGEQFF; DNA: TGTGCCAGCAGCTTAGGTGTCGGTGAGCAGTTCTTC
size: .; V: TRBV5-1; J: TRBJ1-5; D: .; CDR3: CASSLFGDSNQPQHF; DNA: TGCGCCAGCAGCTTGTTTGGGGATAGCAATCAGCCCCAGCATTTT
size: .; V: TRBV27; J: TRBJ2-1; D: .; CDR3: CASSLRGLMGYNEQFF; DNA: TGTGCCAGCAGTTTACGCGGGCTAATGGGGTACAATGAGCAGTTCTTC
size: .; V: TRBV6-6; J: TRBJ2-7; D: .; CDR3: CASSYAGSYEQYF; DNA: TGTGCCAGCAGTTACGCAGGGAGCTACGAGCAGTACTTC
size: .; V: TRBV7-9; J: TRBJ2-3; D: TRBD1; CDR3: CASSLLMWDRGTDTQYF; DNA: TGTGCCAGCAGCTTACTGATGTGGGACAGGGGGACAGATACGCAGTATTTT
size: .; V: TRBV7-9; J: TRBJ2-1; D: .; CDR3: CASSSPPRHEQFF; DNA: TGTGCCAGCAGCTCCCCACCCCGGCATGAGCAGTTCTTC
size: .; V: TRBV27; J: TRBJ2-3; D: .; CDR3: CASSLTSGDTQYF; DNA: TGTGCCAGCAGTTTAACTTCGGGGGATACGCAGTATTTT
size: .; V: TRBV9; J: TRBJ1-3; D: .; CDR3: CASSVVEALSGNTIYF; DNA: TGTGCCAGCAGCGTAGTGGAGGCCCTCTCTGGAAACACCATATATTTT
size: .; V: TRBV9; J: TRBJ2-1; D: TRBD2; CDR3: CASSSREALYNEQFF; DNA: TGTGCCAGCAGCTCGCGGGAGGCCTTATACAATGAGCAGTTCTTC
size: .; V: TRBV7-9; J: TRBJ2-2; D: .; CDR3: CARIELTNTGELFF; DNA: TGTGCCAGGATTGAGCTCACGAACACCGGGGAGCTGTTTTTT
size: .; V: TRBV5-1; J: TRBJ2-7; D: TRBD1; CDR3: CASSSGTGIDEQYF; DNA: TGCGCCAGCAGCTCCGGGACAGGGATCGACGAGCAGTACTTC
size: .; V: TRBV27; J: TRBJ2-3; D: TRBD2; CDR3: CASSLGGSPDTQYF; DNA: TGTGCCAGCAGTTTGGGCGGGAGCCCAGATACGCAGTATTTT
size: .; V: TRBV13; J: TRBJ2-7; D: .; CDR3: CASSPGRSDYEQYF; DNA: TGTGCCAGCAGCCCAGGGAGGTCAGACTACGAGCAGTACTTC
size: .; V: TRBV27; J: TRBJ2-7; D: TRBD1; CDR3: CASSSGQGPDEQYF; DNA: TGTGCCAGCAGTTCTGGACAGGGTCCTGACGAGCAGTACTTC
size: .; V: TRBV5-1; J: TRBJ1-4; D: TRBD1; CDR3: CASSLWDRTTNEKLFF; DNA: TGCGCCAGCAGCCTATGGGACAGGACAACTAATGAAAAACTGTTTTTT
size: .; V: TRBV5-1; J: TRBJ2-2; D: TRBD1; CDR3: CASSWTGTGTGELFF; DNA: TGCGCCAGCAGCTGGACAGGGACAGGGACCGGGGAGCTGTTTTTT
size: .; V: TRBV27; J: TRBJ2-1; D: .; CDR3: CASSSLGDEQFF; DNA: TGTGCCAGCAGTTCCCTAGGGGATGAGCAGTTCTTC
size: .; V: TRBV10-1; J: TRBJ2-1; D: .; CDR3: CASSESTLYNEQFF; DNA: TGCGCCAGCAGTGAGAGTACCCTATACAATGAGCAGTTCTTC
size: .; V: TRBV15; J: TRBJ1-2; D: .; CDR3: CATSRVGTPGDYGYTF; DNA: TGTGCCACCAGCAGAGTGGGGACACCAGGGGACTATGGCTACACCTTC
size: .; V: TRBV7-8; J: TRBJ2-1; D: .; CDR3: CASSFYLARGWEQFF; DNA: TGTGCCAGCAGCTTTTACCTAGCGAGAGGATGGGAGCAGTTCTTC